The 21 T cell receptor beta chains given below trace back to one sample, sequenced in a study of cytomegalovirus exposure and HLA in healthy donors. PCR was performed using 60 Vbeta and 13 Jbeta primers. Clones were sequenced by immunoSEQ multiplex PCR, and TCRdb holds only the in-frame ones, with some missing. The sample has some 120,000 clones, over 70% seen once. Input material: PBMCs. Receptors originate from a woman aged 18-29 years in good health and CMV-seronegative.

This sequence joins TRBV4-1 and TRBJ2-3; D perhaps matches TRBD2 (6 bases). Germline CDR1 reads MGHRA; CDR2 reads YSYEKL. The CDR3 is 16 amino acids. With 2 bases removed from V and 2 bases from J, the gap between germline ends came to 14 bases. The CDR3 spells CASSQTGTAHTDTQYF. The CDR3 bases are TGCGCCAGCAGCCAAACCGGGACTGCCCACACAGATACGCAGTATTTT.

The chain has TRBV27 and TRBJ1-2, with 10 bases that match TRBD1. V lost 7 bases to trimming and J lost 6 bases; unmatched junction nucleotides: 5. Germline-derived CDR1 and CDR2 are MNHEY and SMNVEV (reference sequence). CDR3 length: 13 residues. The CDR3 loop reads CASKRQGANGYTF. DNA of the CDR3: TGTGCCAGCAAACGACAGGGGGCAAATGGCTACACCTTC.

This chain links TRBV5-1 with TRBJ2-7, with 9 nucleotides matching TRBD2. CDR3 length: 15 amino acids. Germline values: CDR1 SGHRS, CDR2 YFSETQ. V lost 2 bases and J lost 1; bases outside the gene matches: 4. The CDR3 region has the DNA TGCGCCAGCAGCTTTAGCGGGGGAAATTCCTACGAGCAGTACTTC. Its translation is CASSFSGGNSYEQYF.

The chain couples TRBV13 to TRBJ1-2; tentatively, D is TRBD1 (6 bases). The CDR3 totals 17 residues. Deletions cut 7 bases from V and 0 bases from J, with 21 bases between. CDR1 and CDR2 (germline): PRHDT, FYEKMQ (reference sequence). CDR3 DNA: TGTGCCAGCACCTCCGGGACACCTTCGCAACCTAACTATGGCTACACCTTC. This sequence encodes CASTSGTPSQPNYGYTF.

The gene calls are TRBV28 and TRBJ1-4; TRBD1 aligns across 8 bases. CDR1 is MDHEN and CDR2 is SYDVKM in the germline V gene. The CDR3 runs to 16 residues. V was pared by 4 bases and J by 5 bases, with 9 bases of the junction left unmatched. This chain's CDR3 is CASSSFQGAYNEKLFF. Written as DNA, the CDR3 is TGTGCCAGCAGTTCCTTTCAGGGGGCGTACAATGAAAAACTGTTTTTT.

The chain joins TRBV5-1 to TRBJ2-6; 10 nucleotides line up with TRBD1. In germline, CDR1 is SGHRS, CDR2 YFSETQ. V gave up 3 bases and J gave up 4 bases; unmatched junction bases: 10. CDR3 length: 18 residues. In DNA, the CDR3 is TGCGCCAGCAGCTCGGCGGGACAGGGGTTTCCAGGGGCCAACGTCCTGACTTTC. Its translation is CASSSAGQGFPGANVLTF.

The rearrangement links TRBV5-4 to TRBJ2-3, with 12 bases aligning to TRBD2. Unmatched junction bases numbered 10, after V lost 4 bases and J lost 4 bases. Germline V gene sequence: CDR1 SGHNT, CDR2 YYREEE (reference sequence). This CDR3 region has 17 residues. Here the CDR3 DNA reads TGTGCCAGCAGCCCCCGCCGGACTAGCGGGACCGCAGATACGCAGTATTTT. Protein product: CASSPRRTSGTADTQYF.

The CDR3: CASRTDRVKGKAFF. CDR3 bases: TGTGCCAGCAGAACCGACAGGGTGAAGGGGAAAGCTTTCTTT. The chain couples TRBV27 to TRBJ1-1, with 7 nucleotides matching TRBD1. V trimming: 6 bases; J trimming: 9 bases; junction bases outside the gene matches: 13. The V gene's germline CDR1 is MNHEY and CDR2 SMNVEV (reference sequence). This CDR3 spans 14 amino acids.

V is TRBV4-1 and J is TRBJ1-1, with 10 bases lining up with TRBD1. CDR1 is MGHRA, CDR2 YSYEKL, per germline. The CDR3 is 15 residues long. The ends lost 1 base at V and 7 bases at J; junction bases unmatched: 6. The CDR3 DNA follows: TGCGCCAGCAGCCAAGTGACAGGGGGCGGGGTTGAAGCTTTCTTT. Translating gives CASSQVTGGGVEAFF.

The gene calls are TRBV4-1 and TRBJ1-5; unclear D gene. Trimming shortened V by 2 bases and J by 3 bases, and 11 bases separated the two germline ends. Germline CDR1 is MGHRA and CDR2 is YSYEKL. There are 15 residues in the CDR3. DNA for the CDR3: TGCGCCAGCAGCCAACACGAGGGTACCAATCAGCCCCAGCATTTT. It yields the protein CASSQHEGTNQPQHF.

A few counts support this clone. The V and J genes are TRBV5-4 and TRBJ2-5; TRBD2 might be the D (7 bases). In germline, CDR1 is SGHNT, CDR2 YYREEE (reference sequence). The CDR3 length is 14 residues. V was clipped by 6 bases and J by 2 bases, with 14 bases between them. The CDR3 here is CASIRGGPQETQYF. The CDR3 nucleotides read TGTGCCAGCATCCGCGGGGGCCCTCAAGAGACCCAGTACTTC.

Worth noting for this clone: This clone may be a read error of a much larger clone one base away. The chain is built from TRBV5-4 and TRBJ2-1; no reliable D call. The CDR3 runs 14 residues. Germline-derived CDR1 and CDR2 are SGHNT and YYREEE (reference sequence). This chain's CDR3 is CASGLASSYNEQFF. Written as DNA, the CDR3 is TGTGCCAGCGGCTTGGCCAGCTCCTACAATGAGCAGTTCTTC.

For the CDR3, the DNA is TGTGCCAGCAGCAAACAGACAGGGATTGCGAACACCGGGGAGCTGTTTTTT. This encodes CASSKQTGIANTGELFF. V usage is TRBV4-2 and J usage is TRBJ2-2, with 7 bases fitting TRBD1. J gave up 0 bases and V 5 bases, and 9 bases lay outside the gene matches. CDR3 size: 17 residues. Germline CDR1 is LGHNA and CDR2 is YNFKEQ.

This clone has just one count. The chain carries TRBV28 and TRBJ1-6, with TRBD1 matching over 7 bases. The germline V gene has CDR1 MDHEN and CDR2 SYDVKM. Germline trimming cut 5 bases from V and 9 bases from J; bases unmatched to any gene: 16. The CDR3 runs to 17 residues. The CDR3 region has the DNA TGTGCCAGCAGTCCCCACCAAGGGGGCGCGGGGAGTTCACCCCTCCACTTT. Its translation: CASSPHQGGAGSSPLHF.

The chain recombines TRBV2 with TRBJ2-7; D is uncertain. In germline, CDR1 is SNHLY, CDR2 FYNNEI. The CDR3 length is 13 residues. V lost 2 bases to trimming and J lost 4 bases, with 9 bases between them. CDR3 bases: TGTGCCAGCAGTGAAAGACAACGGTACGAGCAGTACTTC. It codes for CASSERQRYEQYF.

The rearrangement links TRBV29-1 to TRBJ2-2, with 10 bases that match TRBD2. Looked up from germline, CDR1 is SQVTM and CDR2 is ANQGSEA. Trimming removed 4 bases from V and 6 bases from J; junction bases left unmatched: 5. The CDR3 length is 14 residues. The CDR3 is CSVGELAGPGELFF. CDR3 DNA sequence: TGCAGCGTTGGGGAACTAGCGGGGCCCGGGGAGCTGTTTTTT.

This clone was seen more than once but under ten times. V usage is TRBV28 and J usage is TRBJ2-3; 7 bases are a match to TRBD2. The CDR3 length is 16 residues. V lost 0 bases to trimming and J lost 2 bases; unmatched junction nucleotides: 5. Germline V CDR1 and CDR2: MDHEN, SYDVKM. The CDR3 loop is CASSLWERGITDTQYF. In nucleotides, the CDR3 is TGTGCCAGCAGTTTATGGGAGCGGGGAATCACAGATACGCAGTATTTT.

The chain carries TRBV5-1 and TRBJ2-7; 9 nucleotides agree with TRBD2. From germline, CDR1 is SGHRS and CDR2 YFSETQ. V trimming: 3 bases; J trimming: 6 bases; junction bases outside the gene matches: 13. The CDR3 runs 16 residues. The CDR3 DNA follows: TGCGCCAGCAGCTCCCAGATAGCGGGGGCCCCCCGCGAGCAGTACTTC. Translated, it gives CASSSQIAGAPREQYF.

This chain joins TRBV5-1 and TRBJ2-3; D possibly corresponds to TRBD1 (6 bases). The germline V gene encodes CDR1 SGHRS and CDR2 YFSETQ. This CDR3 spans 16 amino acids. The V end lost 5 bases, the J end lost 2 bases, and 18 bases lay between the germline ends. In DNA, the CDR3 is TGCGCCAGCAGGGACCCCAGGGGTCAAGACACAGATACGCAGTATTTT. Translation gives CASRDPRGQDTDTQYF.

The sample holds a few counts of this clone. The J gene is TRBJ2-2, the V gene TRBV7-3; D not resolved. Germline V gives CDR1 SGHTA, CDR2 FQGTGA. Trimming took 6 bases from V and 1 from J, leaving 9 bases between them. The CDR3 loop spans 14 amino acids. This CDR3 is CASRLRWNTGELFF. CDR3 nucleotide sequence: TGTGCCAGCAGGTTACGGTGGAACACCGGGGAGCTGTTTTTT.

The chain recombines TRBV29-1 with TRBJ2-2, with D possibly matching TRBD1 (5 bases). The CDR3 spans 14 residues. V was trimmed by 4 bases and J by 4 bases, leaving 13 bases between them. Germline lookup yields CDR1 SQVTM and CDR2 ANQGSEA. The CDR3: CSVVEGVGTGELFF. CDR3 in DNA: TGCAGCGTTGTGGAAGGGGTAGGCACCGGGGAGCTGTTTTTT.